Listed below are T cell receptor beta chains from one sample, sequenced in a study of tumor and adjacent non-tumor tissue in lung cancer. TCRdb processed the multiplex PCR reads anew with MiXCR; each CDR3 protein has one entry. The table shows roughly 74,000 distinct CDR3 sequences, with around 80% occurring only once. Sequenced: distant non-tumor lung tissue. The receptors shown here come from a man in his sixties or seventies with non-small cell lung cancer. Each CDR3 is given with its conserved first and last residue.

len,v_gene,j_gene,CDR3aa
14,TRBV12-3/TRBV12-4,TRBJ1-2,CASNLHGANYGYTF
15,TRBV12-3/TRBV12-4,TRBJ2-2,CTSSHQHGNAGELLF
13,TRBV11-2,TRBJ1-2,CASSHEGSYGYTF
13,TRBV29-1,TRBJ2-1,CSVESVGTNEQFF
13,TRBV12-3/TRBV12-4,TRBJ2-3,CASTRLGADTHYF
19,TRBV15,TRBJ1-1,CATCIGLVRELVMNTEAFF
15,TRBV4-1,TRBJ1-5,CASSQVDGSNKPQHF
13,TRBV29-1,TRBJ1-1,CSVGGERFTEAFF
15,TRBV10-1,TRBJ1-2,CANSESAGQPYGYTF
20,TRBV11-2,TRBJ1-1,CANSLTGLGLRDLLNTEAFF
17,TRBV28,TRBJ2-7,CASSLSPLSSGGYEQYF
16,TRBV12-3/TRBV12-4,TRBJ2-1,CASRFRSQGTYNQQFF
17,TRBV4-3,TRBJ2-3,CASIQDGPSGSTDTHYF
18,TRBV4-1,TRBJ2-7,CASSQGPRDDGRSYEQYF
17,TRBV11-2,TRBJ1-3,CASSSDRDIFSGNTIYF
13,TRBV5-1,TRBJ2-7,CASSWDRTYEQYF
15,TRBV6-2/TRBV6-3,TRBJ1-5,CASSFDRGRLQPQHF
14,TRBV28,TRBJ1-5,CASRGTGYYQPQHF
13,TRBV6-6,TRBJ2-1,CGSARGSYNEQFF
16,TRBV29-1,TRBJ2-5,CSDKPYLQTGRETQYF
11,TRBV29-1,TRBJ1-3,CSRSTGNTLFF
16,TRBV11-2,TRBJ2-2,CAISLVGTGVAGELSF
15,TRBV6-1,TRBJ1-5,CASRETGDSSQSQHF
14,TRBV10-3,TRBJ2-7,CAYITGTGPYEQYF
13,TRBV12-3/TRBV12-4,TRBJ2-2,CASSWTIIGELFF
16,TRBV5-6,TRBJ2-3,CASGQQGMGRTDTQYF
16,TRBV5-5,TRBJ2-3,CASSPPGTSLTDTQYF
16,TRBV10-2,TRBJ1-6,CASSSQLGVNNSSFHF
15,TRBV11-3,TRBJ2-7,CASSLRGQGPYGQYF
13,TRBV20-1,TRBJ2-1,CSARDERMSGAVF
12,TRBV7-8,TRBJ2-1,CASSGPRGEQFF
14,TRBV20-1,TRBJ2-5,CRSQLAPSVVTHYF
15,TRBV11-2,TRBJ2-5,CASIPGTVGQETQYF
14,TRBV4-1,TRBJ2-7,CASSRTSGNYEQYF
15,TRBV11-3,TRBJ1-1,CVSGLDSMTGTEAFF
12,TRBV15,TRBJ1-1,CATGTGSTEAFF
12,TRBV6-1,TRBJ1-2,CASSEGGYGYTF
16,TRBV29-1,TRBJ2-1,CRVEDHTSGIYNEQFF
16,TRBV6-5,TRBJ2-7,CASSYLFTGDSYEQYF
14,TRBV12-3/TRBV12-4,TRBJ1-5,CPSSLGGERQPQHF
16,TRBV6-5,TRBJ2-7,CASRPRTSGRLYYQYF
15,TRBV29-1,TRBJ2-7,CSLGESTGPSGEQYF
15,TRBV11-2,TRBJ2-3,CASSLYRGDTGTQYF
14,TRBV7-8,TRBJ2-5,CASSLAKIQETQYF
15,TRBV10-2,TRBJ2-1,CANRSPGPSSHEQLF
17,TRBV4-2,TRBJ2-2,CASNQDYGGGAPGELFF
15,TRBV6-5,TRBJ1-2,CASNATGMGAYGYTF
13,TRBV28,TRBJ2-7,CASSFGVGYDQHF
18,TRBV11-2,TRBJ1-6,CASSTAGMASSYNSPLHF
16,TRBV5-4,TRBJ1-1,CISSLGSGGPFTEAFF
13,TRBV29-1,TRBJ2-2,CSITGANTGELFF
14,TRBV11-2,TRBJ2-7,CASSLVGWYREKCF
15,TRBV4-3,TRBJ2-7,CSSSPSAGSSYEHYF
12,TRBV11-2,TRBJ1-1,CASRFGNTEALF
15,TRBV11-2,TRBJ2-5,CASSLTWTQRETQYF
18,TRBV12-3/TRBV12-4,TRBJ1-3,CASSRPGTEIGSRNTIYF
14,TRBV10-1,TRBJ2-1,CVSSESLGYNEQFF